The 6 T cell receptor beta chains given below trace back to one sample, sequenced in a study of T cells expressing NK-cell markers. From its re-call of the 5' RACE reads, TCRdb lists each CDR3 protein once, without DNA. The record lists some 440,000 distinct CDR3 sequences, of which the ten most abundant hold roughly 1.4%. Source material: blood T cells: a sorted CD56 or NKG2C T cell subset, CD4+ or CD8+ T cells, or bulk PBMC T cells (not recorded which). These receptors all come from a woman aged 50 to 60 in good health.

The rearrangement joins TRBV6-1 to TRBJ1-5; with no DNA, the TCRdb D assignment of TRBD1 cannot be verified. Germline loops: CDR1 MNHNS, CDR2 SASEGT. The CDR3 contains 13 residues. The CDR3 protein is CASSTLGQLSQHF.

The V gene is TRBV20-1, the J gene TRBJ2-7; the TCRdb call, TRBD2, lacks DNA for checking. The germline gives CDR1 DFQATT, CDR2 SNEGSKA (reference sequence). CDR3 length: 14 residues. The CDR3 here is CSADGSGISYEQYF.

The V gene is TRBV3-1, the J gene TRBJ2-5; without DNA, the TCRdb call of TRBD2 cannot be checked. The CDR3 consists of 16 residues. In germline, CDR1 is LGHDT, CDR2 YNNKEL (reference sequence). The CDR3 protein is CASSPLVTGAGQTQYF.

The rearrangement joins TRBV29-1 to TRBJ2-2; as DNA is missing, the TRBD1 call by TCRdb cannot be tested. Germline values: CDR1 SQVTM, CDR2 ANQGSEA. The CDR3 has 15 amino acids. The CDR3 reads CSVVEGVRGIGELFF.

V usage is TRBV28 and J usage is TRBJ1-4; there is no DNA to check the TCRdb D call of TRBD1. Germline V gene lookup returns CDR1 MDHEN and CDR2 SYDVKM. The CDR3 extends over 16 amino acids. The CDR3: CASRATGTANNEKLFF.

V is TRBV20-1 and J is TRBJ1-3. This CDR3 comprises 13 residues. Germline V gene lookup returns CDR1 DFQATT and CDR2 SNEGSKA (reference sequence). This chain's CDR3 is CSARAVSGNTIYF.